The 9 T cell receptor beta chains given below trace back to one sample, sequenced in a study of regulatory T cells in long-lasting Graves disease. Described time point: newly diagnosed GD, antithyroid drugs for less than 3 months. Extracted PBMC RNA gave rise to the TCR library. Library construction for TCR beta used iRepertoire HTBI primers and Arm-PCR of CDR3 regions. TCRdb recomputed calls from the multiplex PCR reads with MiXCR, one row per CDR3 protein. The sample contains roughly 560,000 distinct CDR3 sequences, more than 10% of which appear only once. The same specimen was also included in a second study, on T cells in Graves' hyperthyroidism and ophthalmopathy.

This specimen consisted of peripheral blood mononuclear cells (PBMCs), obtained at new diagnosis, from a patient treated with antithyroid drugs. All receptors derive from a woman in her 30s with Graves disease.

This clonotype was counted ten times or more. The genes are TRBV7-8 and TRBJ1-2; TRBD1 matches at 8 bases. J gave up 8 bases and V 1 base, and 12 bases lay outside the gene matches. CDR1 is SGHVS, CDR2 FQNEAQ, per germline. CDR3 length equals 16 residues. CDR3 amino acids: CASSLEGQGARRGYTF. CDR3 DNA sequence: TGTGCCAGCAGCTTAGAGGGGCAGGGGGCACGCCGGGGCTACACCTTC.

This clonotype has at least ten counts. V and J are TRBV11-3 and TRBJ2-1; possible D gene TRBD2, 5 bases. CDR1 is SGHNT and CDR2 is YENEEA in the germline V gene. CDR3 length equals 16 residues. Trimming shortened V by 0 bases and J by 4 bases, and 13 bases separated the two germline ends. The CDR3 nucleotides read TGTGCCAGCAGCTTAGATCGACGGAGAGGGTACAATGAGCAGTTCTTC. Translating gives CASSLDRRRGYNEQFF.

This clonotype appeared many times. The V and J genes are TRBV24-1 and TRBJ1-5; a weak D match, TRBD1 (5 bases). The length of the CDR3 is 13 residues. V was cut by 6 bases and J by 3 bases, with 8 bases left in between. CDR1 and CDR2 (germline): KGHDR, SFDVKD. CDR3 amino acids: CATSSGLNQPQHF. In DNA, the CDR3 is TGTGCCACCAGTTCAGGGCTCAATCAGCCCCAGCATTTT.

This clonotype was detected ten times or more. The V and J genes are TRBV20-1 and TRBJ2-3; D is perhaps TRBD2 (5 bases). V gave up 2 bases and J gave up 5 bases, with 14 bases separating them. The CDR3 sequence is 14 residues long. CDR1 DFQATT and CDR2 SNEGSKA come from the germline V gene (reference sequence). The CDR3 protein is CSARHPSGGDTQYF. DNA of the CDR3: TGCAGTGCTAGACATCCATCCGGAGGAGATACGCAGTATTTT.

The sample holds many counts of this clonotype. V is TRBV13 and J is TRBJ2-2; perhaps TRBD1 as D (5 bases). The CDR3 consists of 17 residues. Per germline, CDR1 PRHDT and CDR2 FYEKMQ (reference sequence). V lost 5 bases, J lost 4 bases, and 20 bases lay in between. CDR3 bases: TGTGCCAGCAGCCAAAACACGGCAGGGTGGCGCACCGGGGAGCTGTTTTTT. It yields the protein CASSQNTAGWRTGELFF.

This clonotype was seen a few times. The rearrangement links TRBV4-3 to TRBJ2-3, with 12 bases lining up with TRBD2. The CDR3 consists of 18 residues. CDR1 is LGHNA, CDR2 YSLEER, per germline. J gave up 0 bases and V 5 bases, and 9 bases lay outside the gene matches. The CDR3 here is CASSFRSGTSGSTDTQYF. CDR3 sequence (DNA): TGCGCCAGCAGCTTCCGGTCCGGGACTAGCGGGAGCACAGATACGCAGTATTTT.

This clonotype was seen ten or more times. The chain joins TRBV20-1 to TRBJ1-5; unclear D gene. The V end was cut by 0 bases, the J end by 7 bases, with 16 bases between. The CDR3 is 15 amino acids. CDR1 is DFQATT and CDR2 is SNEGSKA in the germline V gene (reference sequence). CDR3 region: CSARDAGLVGQPQHF. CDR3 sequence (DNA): TGCAGTGCTAGAGATGCCGGACTTGTAGGGCAGCCCCAGCATTTT.

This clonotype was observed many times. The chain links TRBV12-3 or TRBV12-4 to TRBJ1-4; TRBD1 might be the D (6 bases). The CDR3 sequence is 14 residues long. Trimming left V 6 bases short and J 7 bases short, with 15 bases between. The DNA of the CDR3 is TGTGCCAGCAGGGAGGCGGGACACCCTGAAAAACTGTTTTTT. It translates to CASREAGHPEKLFF.

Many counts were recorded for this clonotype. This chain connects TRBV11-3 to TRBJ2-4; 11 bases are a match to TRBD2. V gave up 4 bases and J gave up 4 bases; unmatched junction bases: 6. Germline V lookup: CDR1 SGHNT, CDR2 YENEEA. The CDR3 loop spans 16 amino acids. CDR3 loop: CASSSLAGGPKNIQYF. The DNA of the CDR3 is TGTGCCAGCAGCTCCTTAGCGGGAGGGCCTAAAAACATTCAGTACTTC.